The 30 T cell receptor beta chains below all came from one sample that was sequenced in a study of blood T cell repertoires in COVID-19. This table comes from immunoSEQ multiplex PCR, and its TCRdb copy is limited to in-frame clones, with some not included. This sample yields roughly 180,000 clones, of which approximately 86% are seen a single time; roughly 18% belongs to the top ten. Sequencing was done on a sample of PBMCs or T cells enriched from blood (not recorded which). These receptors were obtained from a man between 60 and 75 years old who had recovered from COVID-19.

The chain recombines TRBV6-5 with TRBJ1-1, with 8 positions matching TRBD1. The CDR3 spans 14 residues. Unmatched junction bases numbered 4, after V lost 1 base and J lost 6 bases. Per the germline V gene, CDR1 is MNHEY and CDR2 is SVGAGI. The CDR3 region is CASSYLDRDPEAFF. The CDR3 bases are TGTGCCAGCAGTTACTTGGACAGGGACCCTGAAGCTTTCTTT.

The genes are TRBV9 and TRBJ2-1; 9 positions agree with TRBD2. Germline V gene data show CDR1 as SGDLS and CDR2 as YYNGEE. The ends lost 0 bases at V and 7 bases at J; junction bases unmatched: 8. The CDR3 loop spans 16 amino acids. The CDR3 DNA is TGTGCCAGCAGCGTAGGTGGTCTAGCGGGAAGTAATGAGCAGTTCTTC. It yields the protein CASSVGGLAGSNEQFF.

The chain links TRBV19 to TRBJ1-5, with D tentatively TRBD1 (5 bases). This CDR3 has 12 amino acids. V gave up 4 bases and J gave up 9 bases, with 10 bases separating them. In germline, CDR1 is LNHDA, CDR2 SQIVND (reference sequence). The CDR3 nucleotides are TGTGCCAGTAGTACGACCACAGGGCCCCAGCATTTT. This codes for CASSTTTGPQHF.

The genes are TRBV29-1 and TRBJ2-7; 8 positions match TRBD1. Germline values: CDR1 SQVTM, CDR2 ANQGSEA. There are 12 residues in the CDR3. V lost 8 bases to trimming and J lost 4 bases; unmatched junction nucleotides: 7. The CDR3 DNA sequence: TGCAGCTTCCGGACAGGGCCATACGAGCAGTACTTC. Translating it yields CSFRTGPYEQYF.

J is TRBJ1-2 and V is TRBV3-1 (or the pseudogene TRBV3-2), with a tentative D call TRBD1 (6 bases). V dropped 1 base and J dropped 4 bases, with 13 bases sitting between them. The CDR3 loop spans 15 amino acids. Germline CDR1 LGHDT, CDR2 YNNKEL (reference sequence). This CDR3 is CASSQGMGQPYGYTF. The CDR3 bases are TGTGCCAGCAGCCAAGGTATGGGACAACCCTATGGCTACACCTTC.

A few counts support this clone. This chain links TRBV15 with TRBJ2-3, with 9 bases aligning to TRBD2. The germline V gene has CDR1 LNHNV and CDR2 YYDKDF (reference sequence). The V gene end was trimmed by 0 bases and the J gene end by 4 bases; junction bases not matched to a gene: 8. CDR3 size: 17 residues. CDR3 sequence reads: CATSRDRETSGPDTQYF. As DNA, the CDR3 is TGTGCCACCAGCAGAGATCGTGAGACTAGCGGCCCAGATACGCAGTATTTT.

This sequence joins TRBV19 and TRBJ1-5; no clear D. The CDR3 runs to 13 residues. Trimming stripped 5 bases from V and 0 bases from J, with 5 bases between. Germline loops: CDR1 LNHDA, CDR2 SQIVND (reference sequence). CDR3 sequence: CASSEASNQPQHF. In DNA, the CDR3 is TGTGCCAGTAGTGAGGCTAGCAATCAGCCCCAGCATTTT.

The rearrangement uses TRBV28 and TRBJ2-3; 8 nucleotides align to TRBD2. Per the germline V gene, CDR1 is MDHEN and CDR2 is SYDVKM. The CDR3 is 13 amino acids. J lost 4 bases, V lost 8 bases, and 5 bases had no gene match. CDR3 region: CASGGGIADTQYF. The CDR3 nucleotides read TGTGCCAGCGGCGGGGGGATCGCAGATACGCAGTATTTT.

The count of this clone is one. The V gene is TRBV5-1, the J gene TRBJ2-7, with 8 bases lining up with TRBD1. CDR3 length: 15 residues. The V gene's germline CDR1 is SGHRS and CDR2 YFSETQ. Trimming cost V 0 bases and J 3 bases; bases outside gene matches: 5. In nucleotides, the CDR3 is TGCGCCAGCAGCTTGGTGAGGACAGGGAGCTACGAGCAGTACTTC. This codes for CASSLVRTGSYEQYF.

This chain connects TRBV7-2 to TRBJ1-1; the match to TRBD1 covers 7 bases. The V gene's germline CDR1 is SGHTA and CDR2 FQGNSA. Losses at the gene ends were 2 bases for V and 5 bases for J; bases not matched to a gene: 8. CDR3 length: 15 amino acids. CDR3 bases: TGTGCCAGCAGCTTATTCGGCCCAGGGGGTACTGAAGCTTTCTTT. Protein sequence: CASSLFGPGGTEAFF.

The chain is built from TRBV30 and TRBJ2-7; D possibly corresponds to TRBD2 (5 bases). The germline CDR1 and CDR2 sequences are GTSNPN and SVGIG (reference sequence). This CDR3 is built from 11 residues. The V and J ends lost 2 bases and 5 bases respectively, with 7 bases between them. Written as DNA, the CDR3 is TGTGCCTGGAGTCGGGGTAACGAGCAGTACTTC. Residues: CAWSRGNEQYF.

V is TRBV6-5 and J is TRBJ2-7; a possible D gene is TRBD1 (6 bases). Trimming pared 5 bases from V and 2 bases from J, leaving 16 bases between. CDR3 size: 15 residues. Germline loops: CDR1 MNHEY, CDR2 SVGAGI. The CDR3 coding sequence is TGTGCCAGCAGTCCCTCCTGGGACAACACCTACGAGCAGTACTTC. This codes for CASSPSWDNTYEQYF.

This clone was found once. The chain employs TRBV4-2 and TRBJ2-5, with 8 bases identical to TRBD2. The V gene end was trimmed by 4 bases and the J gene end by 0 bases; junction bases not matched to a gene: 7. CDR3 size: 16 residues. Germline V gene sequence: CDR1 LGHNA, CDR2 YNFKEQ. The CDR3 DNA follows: TGTGCCAGCAGCCGGGGCGGGGGGTCGTACCAAGAGACCCAGTACTTC. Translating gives CASSRGGGSYQETQYF.

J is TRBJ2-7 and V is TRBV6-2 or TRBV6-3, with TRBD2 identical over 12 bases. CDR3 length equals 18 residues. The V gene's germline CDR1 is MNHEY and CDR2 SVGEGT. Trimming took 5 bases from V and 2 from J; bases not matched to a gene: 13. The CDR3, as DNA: TGTGCCAGCAGTCCGCGCAGTACTAGCGGGGGGAATCCCTACGAGCAGTACTTC. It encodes CASSPRSTSGGNPYEQYF.

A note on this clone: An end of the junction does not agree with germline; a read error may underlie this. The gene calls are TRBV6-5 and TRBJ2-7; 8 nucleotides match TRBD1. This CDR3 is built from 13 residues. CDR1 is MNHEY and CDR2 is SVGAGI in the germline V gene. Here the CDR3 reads CASRERGRDRLNF. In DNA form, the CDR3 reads TGTGCCAGCAGGGAGAGAGGCCGGGACAGGTTGAACTTC.

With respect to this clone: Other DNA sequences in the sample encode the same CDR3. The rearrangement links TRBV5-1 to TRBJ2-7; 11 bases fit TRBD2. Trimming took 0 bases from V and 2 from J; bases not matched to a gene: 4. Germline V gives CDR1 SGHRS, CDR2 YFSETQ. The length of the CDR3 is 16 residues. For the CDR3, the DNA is TGCGCCAGCAGCTTGGTAGCGGGAGGGCCCCCCTACGAGCAGTACTTC. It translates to CASSLVAGGPPYEQYF.

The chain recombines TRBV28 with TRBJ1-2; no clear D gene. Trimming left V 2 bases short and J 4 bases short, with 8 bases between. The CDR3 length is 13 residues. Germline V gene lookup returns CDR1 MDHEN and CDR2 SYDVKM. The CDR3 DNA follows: TGTGCCAGCAGTTTACAACAGCTCTATGGCTACACCTTC. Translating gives CASSLQQLYGYTF.

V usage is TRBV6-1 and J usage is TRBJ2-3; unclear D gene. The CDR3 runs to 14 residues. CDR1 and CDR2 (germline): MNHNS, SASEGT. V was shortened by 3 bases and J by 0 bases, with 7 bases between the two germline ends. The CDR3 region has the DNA TGTGCCAGCAGTGAGTTTCGGAGCACAGATACGCAGTATTTT. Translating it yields CASSEFRSTDTQYF.

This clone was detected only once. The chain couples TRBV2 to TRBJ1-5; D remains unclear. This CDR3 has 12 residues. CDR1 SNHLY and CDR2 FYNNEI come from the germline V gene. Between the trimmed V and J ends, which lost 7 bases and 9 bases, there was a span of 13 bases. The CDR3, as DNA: TGTGCCAGCACTGCGGGCGGGATGCCCCAGCATTTT. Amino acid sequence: CASTAGGMPQHF.

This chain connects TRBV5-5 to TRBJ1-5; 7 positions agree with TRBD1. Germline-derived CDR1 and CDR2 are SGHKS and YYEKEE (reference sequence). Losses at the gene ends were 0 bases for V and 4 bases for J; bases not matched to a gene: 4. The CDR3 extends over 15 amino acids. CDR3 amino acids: CASSLDRGFNQPQHF. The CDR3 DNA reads TGTGCCAGCAGCTTGGACAGGGGATTTAATCAGCCCCAGCATTTT.

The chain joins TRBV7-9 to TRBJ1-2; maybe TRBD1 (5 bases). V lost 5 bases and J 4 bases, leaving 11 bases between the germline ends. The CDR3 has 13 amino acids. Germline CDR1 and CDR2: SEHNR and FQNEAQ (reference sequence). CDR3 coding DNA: TGTGCCAGCAGCGCCGGGACTACCTATGGCTACACCTTC. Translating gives CASSAGTTYGYTF.

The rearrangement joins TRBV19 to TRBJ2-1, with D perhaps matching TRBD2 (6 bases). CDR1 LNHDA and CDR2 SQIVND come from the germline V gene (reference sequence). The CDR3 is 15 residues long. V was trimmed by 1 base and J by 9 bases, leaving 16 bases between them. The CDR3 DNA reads TGTGCCAGTAGTATAGGGTCGGCGGGAATTCGTGAGCAGTTCTTC. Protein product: CASSIGSAGIREQFF.

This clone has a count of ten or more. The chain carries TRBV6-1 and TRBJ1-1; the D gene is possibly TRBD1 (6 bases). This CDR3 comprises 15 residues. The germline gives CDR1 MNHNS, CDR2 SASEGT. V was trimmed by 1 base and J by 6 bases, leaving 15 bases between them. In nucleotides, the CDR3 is TGTGCCAGCAGTGAAGGTATACCGGGACAAGCTGAAGCTTTCTTT. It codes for CASSEGIPGQAEAFF.

The CDR3 loop is CASSRPLGGADTQYF. CDR3 nucleotides: TGTGCCAGCAGCCGTCCTTTGGGTGGAGCAGATACGCAGTATTTT. The chain employs TRBV28 and TRBJ2-3; D is undetermined. Germline CDR1 reads MDHEN; CDR2 reads SYDVKM. This CDR3 contains 15 residues. The V end was cut by 6 bases, the J end by 4 bases, with 17 bases between.

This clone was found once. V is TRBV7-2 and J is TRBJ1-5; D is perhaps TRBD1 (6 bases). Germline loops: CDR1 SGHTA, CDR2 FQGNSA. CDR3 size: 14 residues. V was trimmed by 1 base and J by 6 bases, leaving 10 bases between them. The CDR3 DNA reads TGTGCCAGCAGCTTAGTGGGGGCGAGTCAGCCCCAGCATTTT. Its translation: CASSLVGASQPQHF.

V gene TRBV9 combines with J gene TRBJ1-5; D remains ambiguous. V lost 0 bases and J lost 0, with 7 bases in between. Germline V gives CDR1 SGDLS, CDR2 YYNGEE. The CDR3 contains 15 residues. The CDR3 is CASSVGHISNQPQHF. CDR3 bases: TGTGCCAGCAGCGTAGGGCACATTAGCAATCAGCCCCAGCATTTT.

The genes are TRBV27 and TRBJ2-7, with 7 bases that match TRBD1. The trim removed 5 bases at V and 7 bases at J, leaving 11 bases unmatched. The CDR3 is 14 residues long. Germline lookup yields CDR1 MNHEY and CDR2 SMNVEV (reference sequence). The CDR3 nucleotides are TGTGCCAGCAGTCGCCGGACAGGCCAAGGGGAGCAGTACTTC. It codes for CASSRRTGQGEQYF.

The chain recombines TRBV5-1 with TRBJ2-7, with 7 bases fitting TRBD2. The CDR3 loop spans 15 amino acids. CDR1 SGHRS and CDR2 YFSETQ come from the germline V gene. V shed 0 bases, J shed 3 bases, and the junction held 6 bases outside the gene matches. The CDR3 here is CASSLAPGGNYEQYF. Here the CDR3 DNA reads TGCGCCAGCAGCTTGGCCCCCGGGGGGAACTACGAGCAGTACTTC.

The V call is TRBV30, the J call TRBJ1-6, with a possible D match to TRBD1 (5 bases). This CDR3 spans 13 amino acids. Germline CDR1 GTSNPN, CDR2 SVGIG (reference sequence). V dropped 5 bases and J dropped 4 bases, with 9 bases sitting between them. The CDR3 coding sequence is TGTGCCTGGGCTGACAGATATAATTCACCCCTCCACTTT. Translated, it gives CAWADRYNSPLHF.

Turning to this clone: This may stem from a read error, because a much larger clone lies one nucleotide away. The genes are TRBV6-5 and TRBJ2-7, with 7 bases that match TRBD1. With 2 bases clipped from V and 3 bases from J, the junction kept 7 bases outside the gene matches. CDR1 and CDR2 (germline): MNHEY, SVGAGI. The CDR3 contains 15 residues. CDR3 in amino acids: CASSYGWDSFYEQYF. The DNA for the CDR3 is TGTGCCAGCAGTTACGGCTGGGACAGCTTCTACGAGCAGTACTTC.